This is a list of T cell receptor beta chains from one sample in a study of Graves' ophthalmopathy and Graves' hyperthyroidism. TCRdb analysed the multiplex PCR reads with MiXCR anew, one entry per CDR3 protein. The data hold 300,000 to 350,000 distinct CDR3 sequences, with 15% to 20% observed a single time. Source material: peripheral blood. The receptor source for this set is an adult man with Graves' ophthalmopathy. Both conserved end residues are part of each CDR3. The D gene is left open where the match is weak. For some rows the clone size is stated as once, few or many, or as a class when expanded; others skip it.

CDR3: CASSLRWSTEAFF; DNA: TGTGCCAGCAGCTTACGATGGTCCACTGAAGCTTTCTTT; J: TRBJ1-1; V: TRBV11-2; D: .; size: many
CDR3: CASSPLQSSGANVLTF; DNA: TGTGCCAGCAGTCCCTTACAGAGCTCTGGGGCCAACGTCCTGACTTTC; J: TRBJ2-6; V: TRBV27; D: .; size: .
CDR3: CASSLGRKDGYTF; DNA: TGTGCCAGCAGCCTTGGACGGAAAGATGGCTACACCTTC; J: TRBJ1-2; V: TRBV12-3/TRBV12-4; D: .; size: .
CDR3: CSARESAEAFF; DNA: TGCAGTGCTAGAGAATCGGCTGAAGCTTTCTTT; J: TRBJ1-1; V: TRBV20-1; D: .; size: many
CDR3: CSARGGWGNQPQHF; DNA: TGCAGTGCTAGGGGTGGATGGGGGAATCAGCCCCAGCATTTT; J: TRBJ1-5; V: TRBV20-1; D: .; size: many
CDR3: CAWSVPGAYGYTF; DNA: TGTGCCTGGAGTGTACCCGGGGCCTATGGCTACACCTTC; J: TRBJ1-2; V: TRBV30; D: .; size: many
CDR3: CATSDPRGPGYEQYF; DNA: TGTGCCACCAGTGATCCCAGGGGACCGGGTTACGAGCAGTACTTC; J: TRBJ2-7; V: TRBV24-1; D: .; size: many
CDR3: CASSQVDRSYEQYF; DNA: TGCGCCAGCAGCCAAGTGGACAGATCCTACGAGCAGTACTTC; J: TRBJ2-7; V: TRBV4-1; D: .; size: .
CDR3: CATSTYAGEAQYF; DNA: TGTGCCACCAGCACGTACGCGGGGGAAGCGCAGTATTTT; J: TRBJ2-3; V: TRBV15; D: TRBD2; size: many
CDR3: CAISDRSHEQYF; DNA: TGTGCCATTTCGGACAGGTCTCACGAGCAGTACTTC; J: TRBJ2-7; V: TRBV19; D: TRBD1; size: .
CDR3: CASSLNNQETQYF; DNA: TGTGCCAGCAGCTTGAACAACCAAGAGACCCAGTACTTC; J: TRBJ2-5; V: TRBV5-4; D: .; size: many
CDR3: CASSLAGQDTEAFF; DNA: TGTGCCAGCAGCTTAGCTGGACAGGACACTGAAGCTTTCTTT; J: TRBJ1-1; V: TRBV7-9; D: TRBD1; size: many
CDR3: CASSYSPGQGSETQYF; DNA: TGTGCCAGCAGTTACTCCCCGGGACAGGGCTCGGAGACCCAGTACTTC; J: TRBJ2-5; V: TRBV6-2/TRBV6-3; D: TRBD1; size: many
CDR3: CASTGNSSNQPQHF; DNA: TGTGCCAGTACAGGGAACTCCAGCAATCAGCCCCAGCATTTT; J: TRBJ1-5; V: TRBV6-7; D: .; size: many
CDR3: CASSLVGLAADTQYF; DNA: TGTGCCAGCAGCTTAGTGGGACTAGCTGCAGATACGCAGTATTTT; J: TRBJ2-3; V: TRBV11-2; D: TRBD2; size: many
CDR3: CSAGTGRLSSYGYTF; DNA: TGCAGCGCTGGGACAGGTCGCCTCAGCTCCTATGGCTACACCTTC; J: TRBJ1-2; V: TRBV29-1; D: TRBD1; size: many
CDR3: CASSISRGLYEQYF; DNA: TGTGCCAGTAGTATTAGCAGGGGGCTCTACGAGCAGTACTTC; J: TRBJ2-7; V: TRBV19; D: TRBD1; size: many
CDR3: CASSYGFGSKNIQYF; DNA: TGTGCCAGCAGTTACGGGTTCGGGTCCAAAAACATTCAGTACTTC; J: TRBJ2-4; V: TRBV6-5; D: .; size: many
CDR3: CAWNRDTGRRGYTF; DNA: TGTGCCTGGAACCGGGACACGGGAAGACGGGGCTACACCTTC; J: TRBJ1-2; V: TRBV30; D: .; size: many
CDR3: CASTRTGQPQHF; DNA: TGTGCCAGCACCCGGACAGGCCAGCCCCAGCATTTT; J: TRBJ1-5; V: TRBV12-3/TRBV12-4; D: TRBD1; size: .
CDR3: CASSDTRNTEAFF; DNA: TGTGCCAGCAGTGACACAAGGAACACTGAAGCTTTCTTT; J: TRBJ1-1; V: TRBV25-1; D: .; size: many
CDR3: CAISAATSGGAVETQYF; DNA: TGTGCCATCAGTGCCGCTACTAGCGGGGGGGCCGTTGAGACCCAGTACTTC; J: TRBJ2-5; V: TRBV10-3; D: TRBD2; size: many
CDR3: CASSRQGLVYEQYF; DNA: TGTGCCAGCAGTCGCCAGGGTTTGGTCTACGAGCAGTACTTC; J: TRBJ2-7; V: TRBV2; D: .; size: .
CDR3: CATLPVGLGGYTF; DNA: TGTGCCACCCTCCCCGTGGGTCTCGGGGGCTACACCTTC; J: TRBJ1-2; V: TRBV24-1; D: .; size: many
CDR3: CASSHGAGAYEQYF; DNA: TGCGCCAGCAGCCACGGAGCGGGGGCATACGAGCAGTACTTC; J: TRBJ2-7; V: TRBV4-3; D: TRBD2; size: many
CDR3: CAISYTGVDEQYF; DNA: TGTGCCATCAGTTACACAGGGGTTGACGAGCAGTACTTC; J: TRBJ2-7; V: TRBV10-3; D: TRBD1; size: .
CDR3: CASSFREGTEAFF; DNA: TGTGCCAGCAGTTTTCGGGAGGGTACTGAAGCTTTCTTT; J: TRBJ1-1; V: TRBV27; D: .; size: many
CDR3: CASMAQTYSYEQYF; DNA: TGTGCCAGCATGGCCCAGACCTACTCCTACGAGCAGTACTTC; J: TRBJ2-7; V: TRBV6-2/TRBV6-3; D: .; size: many
CDR3: CASSTWTGGGYGYTF; DNA: TGTGCCAGCAGTACCTGGACAGGGGGCGGGTATGGCTACACCTTC; J: TRBJ1-2; V: TRBV28; D: TRBD1; size: many
CDR3: CSASLSSTGEETQYF; DNA: TGCAGTGCAAGTCTGTCGAGTACAGGGGAAGAGACCCAGTACTTC; J: TRBJ2-5; V: TRBV20-1; D: TRBD1; size: many
CDR3: CASSLGNRRDTEAFF; DNA: TGTGCCAGCAGCTTAGGTAACAGGAGGGACACTGAAGCTTTCTTT; J: TRBJ1-1; V: TRBV7-8; D: .; size: .
CDR3: CSATQGDSGAFF; DNA: TGCAGTGCTACGCAAGGGGACAGCGGAGCTTTCTTT; J: TRBJ1-1; V: TRBV20-1; D: TRBD1; size: many
CDR3: CASSIMRAEETQYF; DNA: TGCGCCAGCAGCATCATGCGGGCAGAAGAGACCCAGTACTTC; J: TRBJ2-5; V: TRBV5-1; D: .; size: many
CDR3: CASSVQGVPSGANVLTF; DNA: TGTGCCAGCAGTGTACAGGGGGTCCCCTCTGGGGCCAACGTCCTGACTTTC; J: TRBJ2-6; V: TRBV27; D: TRBD1; size: few
CDR3: CSVEDGRGLLETQYF; DNA: TGCAGCGTTGAAGACGGCAGGGGTCTTTTAGAGACCCAGTACTTC; J: TRBJ2-5; V: TRBV29-1; D: .; size: many
CDR3: CASSSSDRMNTEAFF; DNA: TGTGCCAGCAGCTCCTCGGACAGGATGAACACTGAAGCTTTCTTT; J: TRBJ1-1; V: TRBV11-1; D: TRBD1; size: many
CDR3: CASSQGQGNAGQPQHF; DNA: TGTGCCAGCAGCCAAGGACAGGGGAACGCAGGTCAGCCCCAGCATTTT; J: TRBJ1-5; V: TRBV14; D: TRBD1; size: many
CDR3: CASKGGRGTSRANVLTF; DNA: TGTGCCAGTAAGGGGGGCAGGGGGACATCTAGGGCCAACGTCCTGACTTTC; J: TRBJ2-6; V: TRBV19; D: .; size: .
CDR3: CASSLQGYSNQPQHF; DNA: TGTGCCAGCAGCTTACAGGGGTATAGCAATCAGCCCCAGCATTTT; J: TRBJ1-5; V: TRBV5-5; D: TRBD1; size: many
CDR3: CTSSLGLAGVGYEQYF; DNA: TGTACCAGCAGCTTAGGTCTAGCGGGAGTAGGGTACGAGCAGTACTTC; J: TRBJ2-7; V: TRBV11-2; D: TRBD2; size: .
CDR3: CASSFQGGTGYEQYF; DNA: TGTGCCAGCAGCTTTCAGGGCGGAACAGGCTACGAGCAGTACTTC; J: TRBJ2-7; V: TRBV5-5; D: .; size: .
CDR3: CSARDPGQPTNYGYTF; DNA: TGCAGTGCTAGAGATCCCGGACAGCCTACTAACTATGGCTACACCTTC; J: TRBJ1-2; V: TRBV20-1; D: .; size: many